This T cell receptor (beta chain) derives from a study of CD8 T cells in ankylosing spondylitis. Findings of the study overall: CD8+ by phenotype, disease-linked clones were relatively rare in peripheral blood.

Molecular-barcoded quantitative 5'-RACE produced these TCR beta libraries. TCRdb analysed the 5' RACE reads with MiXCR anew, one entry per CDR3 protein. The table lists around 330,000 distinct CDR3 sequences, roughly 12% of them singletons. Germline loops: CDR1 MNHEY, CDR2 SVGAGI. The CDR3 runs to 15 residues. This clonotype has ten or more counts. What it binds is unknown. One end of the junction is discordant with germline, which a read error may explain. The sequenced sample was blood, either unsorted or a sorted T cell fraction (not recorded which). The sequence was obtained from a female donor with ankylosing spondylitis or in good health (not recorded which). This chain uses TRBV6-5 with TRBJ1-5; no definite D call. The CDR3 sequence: CASRYSGLPPGPQHF. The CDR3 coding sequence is TGTGCCAGCAGGTACTCCGGGCTCCCTCCGGGACCCCAGCATTTT.